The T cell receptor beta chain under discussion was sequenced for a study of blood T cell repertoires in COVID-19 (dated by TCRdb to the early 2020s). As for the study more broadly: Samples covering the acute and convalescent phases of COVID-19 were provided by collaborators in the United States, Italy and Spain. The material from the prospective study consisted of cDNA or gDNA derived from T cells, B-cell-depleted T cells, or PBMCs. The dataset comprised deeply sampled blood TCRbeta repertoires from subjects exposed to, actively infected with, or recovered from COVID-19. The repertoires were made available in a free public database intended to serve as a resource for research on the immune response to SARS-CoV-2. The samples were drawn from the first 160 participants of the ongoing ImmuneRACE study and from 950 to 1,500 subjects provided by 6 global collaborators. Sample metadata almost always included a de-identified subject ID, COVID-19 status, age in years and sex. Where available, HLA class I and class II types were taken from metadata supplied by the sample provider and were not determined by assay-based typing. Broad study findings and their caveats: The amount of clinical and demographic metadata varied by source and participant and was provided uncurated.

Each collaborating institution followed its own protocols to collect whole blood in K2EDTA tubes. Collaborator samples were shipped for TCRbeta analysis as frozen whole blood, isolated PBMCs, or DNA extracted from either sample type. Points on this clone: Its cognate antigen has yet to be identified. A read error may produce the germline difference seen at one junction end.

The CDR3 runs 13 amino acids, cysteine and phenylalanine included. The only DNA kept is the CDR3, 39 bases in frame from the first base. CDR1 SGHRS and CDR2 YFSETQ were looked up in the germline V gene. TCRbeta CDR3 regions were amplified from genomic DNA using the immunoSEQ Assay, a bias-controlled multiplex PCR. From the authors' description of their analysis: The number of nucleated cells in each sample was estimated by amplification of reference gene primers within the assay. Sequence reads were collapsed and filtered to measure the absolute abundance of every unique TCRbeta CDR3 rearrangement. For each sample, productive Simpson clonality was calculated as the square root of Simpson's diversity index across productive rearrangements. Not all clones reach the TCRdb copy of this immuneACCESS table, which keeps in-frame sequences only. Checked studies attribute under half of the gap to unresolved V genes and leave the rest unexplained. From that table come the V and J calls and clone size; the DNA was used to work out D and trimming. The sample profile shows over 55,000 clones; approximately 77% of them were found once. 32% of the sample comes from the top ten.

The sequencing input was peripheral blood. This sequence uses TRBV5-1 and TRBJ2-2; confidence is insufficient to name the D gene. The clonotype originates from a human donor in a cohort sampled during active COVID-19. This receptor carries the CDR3 CASSLGGTGELFF. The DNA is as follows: TGCGCCAGCAGTTTGGGCGGCACCGGGGAGCTGTTTTTT.